Shown below are 9 T cell receptor beta chains from a single sample sequenced in a study of T-cell reconstitution after alpha-beta-depleted transplantation in children. A TCRbeta library incorporating unique molecular identifiers was prepared. TCRdb ran MiXCR on the PCR reads and lists one entry per CDR3 protein. The sample includes under 450,000 distinct CDR3 sequences, 15% to 20% of them seen just once. The input for sequencing was PBMCs, mostly from graft donor cells, taken 360 days after TCRalphabeta/CD19-depleted stem cell transplant. The source of these receptors is a boy less than two years old who had a stem cell transplant for Wiskott-Aldrich syndrome, so the T cells may come from the graft donor.

This clonotype was detected a few times. V usage is TRBV29-1 and J usage is TRBJ2-5, with 9 bases aligning to TRBD1. The CDR3 runs 17 residues. Germline V CDR1 and CDR2: SQVTM, ANQGSEA. V lost 4 bases and J lost 8; bases outside the gene matches: 20. Here the CDR3 DNA reads TGCAGCGTTGGGTGGACAGGGGCATGGCTAGCGGACCTCACCCAGTACTTC. Encoded protein: CSVGWTGAWLADLTQYF.

CDR3 loop: CAISPSSKTQYF. The CDR3 DNA reads as TGTGCCATCAGTCCTAGCTCTAAGACCCAGTACTTC. V usage is TRBV10-3 and J usage is TRBJ2-5, with D possibly being TRBD2 (5 bases). The CDR3 totals 12 residues. Germline values: CDR1 ENHRY, CDR2 SYGVKD. The V and J ends lost 5 bases and 6 bases respectively, with 10 bases between them.

This clonotype was found a few times. The rearrangement uses TRBV29-1 and TRBJ2-2, with D unclear. Germline lookup yields CDR1 SQVTM and CDR2 ANQGSEA. The CDR3 spans 12 residues. The ends were cut back, 5 bases at V and 7 bases at J, with 11 bases in the middle. CDR3 nucleotide sequence: TGCAGCGTTCGGCCTAAAGGCGGGGAGCTGTTTTTT. This translates into CSVRPKGGELFF.

The chain employs TRBV12-3 or TRBV12-4 and TRBJ2-1; no definite D call. Trimming pared 3 bases from V and 4 bases from J, leaving 7 bases between. The CDR3 is made up of 13 amino acids. The CDR3 protein is CASSFGKYNEQFF. Written as DNA, the CDR3 is TGTGCCAGCAGTTTCGGCAAATACAATGAGCAGTTCTTC.

At least ten counts were recorded for this clonotype. The J gene is TRBJ2-1, the V gene TRBV5-1; 8 bases are a match to TRBD2. This CDR3 has 16 residues. The V gene end was trimmed by 2 bases and the J gene end by 7 bases; junction bases not matched to a gene: 11. CDR1 is SGHRS, CDR2 YFSETQ, per germline. For the CDR3, the DNA is TGCGCCAGCAGCTTTCCTAAATTAGCGGGAAAGAATGAGCAGTTCTTC. Translated: CASSFPKLAGKNEQFF.

The sample holds a few counts of this clonotype. The chain uses TRBV10-3 and TRBJ1-2; possible D gene TRBD1, 6 bases. Germline V lookup: CDR1 ENHRY, CDR2 SYGVKD. V lost 4 bases to trimming and J lost 4 bases, with 13 bases between them. CDR3 length equals 14 residues. CDR3 DNA sequence: TGTGCCATCAGTGTCGAGACAGGAGTCTATGGCTACACCTTC. It codes for CAISVETGVYGYTF.

This CDR3 reads CASSLGARHGPYEQYF. The CDR3 DNA reads as TGCGCCAGCAGCTTGGGCGCCCGACACGGACCCTACGAGCAGTACTTC. J is TRBJ2-7 and V is TRBV5-1; no definite D call. The CDR3 spans 16 residues. Germline V gene lookup returns CDR1 SGHRS and CDR2 YFSETQ. V was shortened by 0 bases and J by 2 bases, with 15 bases between the two germline ends.

The chain is built from TRBV7-2 and TRBJ1-4; 7 bases are shared with TRBD1. This CDR3 spans 15 amino acids. CDR1 is SGHTA and CDR2 is FQGNSA in the germline V gene. Unmatched junction bases numbered 9, after V lost 4 bases and J lost 7 bases. The CDR3 DNA is TGTGCCAGCAGCTCAACCAGGGCAGGGGGTGAAAAACTGTTTTTT. Its protein is CASSSTRAGGEKLFF.

This sequence joins TRBV11-2 and TRBJ1-6; 10 bases align to TRBD1. This CDR3 has 15 amino acids. Germline CDR1 SGHAT, CDR2 FQNNGV. Trimming cost V 5 bases and J 10 bases; bases outside gene matches: 8. The CDR3 protein is CASSTRTGGRSPLHF. DNA of the CDR3: TGTGCCAGCAGCACCCGGACAGGGGGAAGGTCACCCCTCCACTTT.